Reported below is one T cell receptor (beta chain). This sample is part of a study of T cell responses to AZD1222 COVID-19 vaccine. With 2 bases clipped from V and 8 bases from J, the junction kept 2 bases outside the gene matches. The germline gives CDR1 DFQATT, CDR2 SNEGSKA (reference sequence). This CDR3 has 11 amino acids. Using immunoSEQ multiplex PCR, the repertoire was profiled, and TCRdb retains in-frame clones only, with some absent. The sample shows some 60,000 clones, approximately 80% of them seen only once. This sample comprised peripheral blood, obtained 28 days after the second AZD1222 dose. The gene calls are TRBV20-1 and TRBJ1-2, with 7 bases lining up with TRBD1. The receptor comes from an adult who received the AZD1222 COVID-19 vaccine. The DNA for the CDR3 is TGCAGTGCTAGATCAGGGGGAGGCTACACCTTC. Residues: CSARSGGGYTF.